This T cell receptor beta chain is from a study of cytomegalovirus exposure and HLA in healthy donors. Assay used: immunoSEQ multiplex PCR; TCRdb lists only in-frame clones, some missing. Of about 130,000 clones listed, about nine tenths are singletons. Germline CDR1 reads SGHAT; CDR2 reads FQNNGV. V dropped 0 bases and J dropped 6 bases, with 7 bases sitting between them. This CDR3 region has 13 residues. The specimen was PBMCs. The sequence came from a woman under 30 in good health and CMV-seronegative. The chain links TRBV11-2 to TRBJ2-3; no clear D. The DNA of the CDR3 is TGTGCCAGCAGCTTAGAGTGGGCGGATACGCAGTATTTT. The encoded protein is CASSLEWADTQYF.